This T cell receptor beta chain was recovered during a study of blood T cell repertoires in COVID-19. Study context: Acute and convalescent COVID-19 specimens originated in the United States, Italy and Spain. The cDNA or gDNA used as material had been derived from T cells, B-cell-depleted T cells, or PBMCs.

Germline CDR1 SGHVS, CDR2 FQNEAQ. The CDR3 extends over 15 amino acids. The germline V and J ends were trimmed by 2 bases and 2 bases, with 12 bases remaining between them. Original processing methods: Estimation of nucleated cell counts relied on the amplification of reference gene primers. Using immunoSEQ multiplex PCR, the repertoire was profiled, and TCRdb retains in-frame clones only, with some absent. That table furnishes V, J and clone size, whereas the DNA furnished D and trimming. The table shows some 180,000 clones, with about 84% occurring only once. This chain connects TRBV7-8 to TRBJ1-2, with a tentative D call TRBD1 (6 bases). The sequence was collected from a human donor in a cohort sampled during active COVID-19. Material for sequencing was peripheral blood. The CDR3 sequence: CASSLPNRDNYGYTF. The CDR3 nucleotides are TGTGCCAGCAGCTTACCCAACAGGGACAACTATGGCTACACCTTC.